This is a list of T cell receptor beta chains from one sample in a study of T cell responses to AZD1222 COVID-19 vaccine. Using immunoSEQ multiplex PCR, the repertoire was profiled, and TCRdb retains in-frame clones only, with some absent. This table has 160,000 or so clones, 70% to 90% appearing once. Material: peripheral blood, obtained on day 0 of AZD1222 vaccination. The receptors here all came from an adult in good health. The CDR3 runs from the conserved cysteine through the conserved F or W. The D gene is left open where the match is weak. A row's size may be missing; if present it is once, few, many or a size class.

clone_size	j_call	v_call	d_call	cdr3_nt	cdr3_aa
-	TRBJ2-7	TRBV7-9	-	TGTGCCAGCAGCTTACGAGAAATAGGGGCCTACGAGCAGTACTTC	CASSLREIGAYEQYF
-	TRBJ1-1	TRBV27	-	TGTGCCAGCAGTCCAATTGGGGAAAACACTGAAGCTTTCTTT	CASSPIGENTEAFF
-	TRBJ1-6	TRBV19	TRBD1	TGTGCCAGTAAAACAGGGGGAAATTCACCCCTCCACTTT	CASKTGGNSPLHF
-	TRBJ1-2	TRBV7-8	-	TGTGCCAGCAGTCTATTAGGACAGAACCCTGGGGGTTACACCTTC	CASSLLGQNPGGYTF
-	TRBJ1-3	TRBV18	-	TGTGCCAGCTCACCACGTGCCCAGGGCTCTGGAAACACCATATATTTT	CASSPRAQGSGNTIYF
-	TRBJ1-5	TRBV10-3	-	TGTGCCATCAGTGTTGCAGCCAACAATCAGCCCCAGCATTTT	CAISVAANNQPQHF
-	TRBJ1-5	TRBV5-6	-	TGTGCCAGCAGCCGTCGATCCGTAATAGAGACCCAGCATTTT	CASSRRSVIETQHF
-	TRBJ1-3	TRBV10-3	-	TGTGCCATCACCGACACCTCTGGAAACACCATATATTTT	CAITDTSGNTIYF
-	TRBJ2-5	TRBV5-1	-	TGCGCCAGCAGCTTAACAACCGCTCAAGAGACCCAGTACTTC	CASSLTTAQETQYF
-	TRBJ2-5	TRBV12-3/TRBV12-4	-	TGTGCCAGCAGTCCTGAGCTACAAGAGACCCAGTACTTC	CASSPELQETQYF
-	TRBJ1-6	TRBV5-8	-	TGTGCCAGCAGCTTGGCCCTGGGTAATTCACCCCTCCACTTT	CASSLALGNSPLHF
-	TRBJ2-5	TRBV7-9	-	TGTGCCAGCAGTGGAGGGGGCAGGGAGACCCAGTACTTC	CASSGGGRETQYF
-	TRBJ2-5	TRBV7-2	TRBD2	TGTGCCAGCAGCCTGAGCGGGGGAGAGACCCAGTACTTC	CASSLSGGETQYF
-	TRBJ2-3	TRBV7-2	TRBD2	TGTGCCAGCAGCTTCGGGGGGTACTCAGATACGCAGTATTTT	CASSFGGYSDTQYF
-	TRBJ1-2	TRBV9	-	TGTGCCAGCAGCAACTCCCGGCAGGGCGATGTCTATGGCTACACCTTC	CASSNSRQGDVYGYTF
once	TRBJ1-1	TRBV7-9	TRBD1	TGTGCCAGCAAACCGGGACAGTCTAACACTGAAGCTTTCTTT	CASKPGQSNTEAFF
-	TRBJ2-7	TRBV3-1/TRBV3-2	-	TGTGCCAGCAGCCCTCGGAGAGGTGGGCCCCCCTACGAGCAGTACTTC	CASSPRRGGPPYEQYF
-	TRBJ2-2	TRBV28	-	TGTGCCAGCACTTCAGGGGCAGCGAACACCGGGGAGCTGTTTTTT	CASTSGAANTGELFF
-	TRBJ1-1	TRBV27	-	-	CASSLSIVNTEAFFGQGTRGEAFF
-	TRBJ2-7	TRBV6-7	-	TGTGCCAGCAGTTACTTCATCACCGGGACGGATTTCTCCTACGAGCAGTACTTC	CASSYFITGTDFSYEQYF
-	TRBJ2-1	TRBV28	TRBD2	TGTGCCAGCAGTGCAAACAGGGGATTACTAGCGGGAGAGGCGTCGGAGAATGAGCAGTTCTTC	CASSANRGLLAGEASENEQFF
-	TRBJ1-3	TRBV19	-	TGTGCCAGTAGATATAGCTCTGGAAACACCATATATTTT	CASRYSSGNTIYF
once	TRBJ1-2	TRBV7-9	-	TGTGCCAGCAGCCTCGAAGCTGGTGGCTACACCTTC	CASSLEAGGYTF
-	TRBJ2-1	TRBV5-4	TRBD2	TGTGCCAGCAGCTTAGCGGGAGGGAACTACAATGAGCAGTTCTTC	CASSLAGGNYNEQFF
-	TRBJ2-6	TRBV5-6	-	TGTGCCAGCAGCCGTATACGGGCTGGGGCCAACGTCCTGACTTTC	CASSRIRAGANVLTF
-	TRBJ1-5	TRBV6-2/TRBV6-3	TRBD1	TGTGCCAGCAGTTCCCGGACAGGGAGCAATCAGCCCCAGCATTTT	CASSSRTGSNQPQHF
-	TRBJ1-6	TRBV10-3	-	TGTGCCATCAGTGAACAGGGTTCTAATTCACCCCTCCACTTT	CAISEQGSNSPLHF
-	TRBJ2-7	TRBV7-9	-	TGTGCCAGCAGCGTAGATGGGGCCAACCGGGTCTACGAGCAGTACTTC	CASSVDGANRVYEQYF
-	TRBJ1-5	TRBV19	TRBD1	TGTGCCAGTAGTACAGGGGCAGGGGGTGAAAGCAATCAGCCCCAGCATTTT	CASSTGAGGESNQPQHF
-	TRBJ1-2	TRBV19	-	TGTGCCAGTAAATCCGCTGGCTACACCTTC	CASKSAGYTF
-	TRBJ2-3	TRBV3-1/TRBV3-2	TRBD2	TGTGCCAGCAGCCAAGGCCGCCTAGCGGGGGCAGATACGCAGTATTTT	CASSQGRLAGADTQYF
-	TRBJ1-5	TRBV28	TRBD1	TGTGCCAGCCTCGACAGGGGGCAAGGTAGCAATCAGCCCCAGCATTTT	CASLDRGQGSNQPQHF
-	TRBJ1-1	TRBV6-1	-	TGTGCCAGCAGTGAGGGGGGAATACTGGGCACTGAAGCTTTCTTT	CASSEGGILGTEAFF
few	TRBJ2-2	TRBV4-2	-	TGTGCCAGCAGCCAAGAAATTAGCCTAAACACCGGGGAGCTGTTTTTT	CASSQEISLNTGELFF
-	TRBJ1-5	TRBV30	-	TGTGCCTGGAGTGTACTTTTAGGTCAGCCCCAGCATTTT	CAWSVLLGQPQHF
-	TRBJ2-5	TRBV6-5	TRBD1	TGTGCCAGCAGAACAGGGGGCGGAGAGACCCAGTACTTC	CASRTGGGETQYF
-	TRBJ1-3	TRBV30	TRBD1	TGTGCCTGGAGCTGGACAGGGGAAAACACCATATATTTT	CAWSWTGENTIYF
-	TRBJ2-3	TRBV5-6	-	TGTGCCAGCAGCTTATCGGTTGATACGCAGTATTTT	CASSLSVDTQYF
-	TRBJ2-4	TRBV3-1/TRBV3-2	-	TGTGCCAGCAGTCTTGCAGGGGGACTAGCCAAAAACATTCAGTACTTC	CASSLAGGLAKNIQYF
few	TRBJ2-3	TRBV18	-	TGTGCCAGCTCACCACCGACAGGCTCGGTGATAGCGGACACAGATACGCAGTATTTT	CASSPPTGSVIADTDTQYF
-	TRBJ2-5	TRBV9	-	TGTGCCAGCAGCGTAGTTGGGGGGCGGGGTGTTCAAGAGACCCAGTACTTC	CASSVVGGRGVQETQYF
-	TRBJ2-1	TRBV4-3	-	TGCGCCAGCAGCCAAGAGGGCTCTCGGCGGAGCTCCTACAATGAGCAGTTCTTC	CASSQEGSRRSSYNEQFF
-	TRBJ1-5	TRBV19	TRBD1	TGTGCCAGTAGTATAGGCAGGGGGCCTGATCAGCCCCAGCATTTT	CASSIGRGPDQPQHF
-	TRBJ2-5	TRBV6-5	-	TGTGCCAGCAGTCCACCGGCGCGGGGGCTAGAGACCCAGTACTTC	CASSPPARGLETQYF
-	TRBJ1-1	TRBV6-5	-	TGTGCCAGCAGTTACCGGACGGGTGGGGCAGGTGAAGCTTTCTTT	CASSYRTGGAGEAFF
-	TRBJ1-2	TRBV18	TRBD1	TGTGCCAGCTCACCCCCCGGACAGGGAATAGGTACCTATGGCTACACCTTC	CASSPPGQGIGTYGYTF
-	TRBJ1-3	TRBV7-2	-	TGTGCCAGCAGCTCGCGGGCGGGATCCTCTGGAAACACCATATATTTT	CASSSRAGSSGNTIYF
-	TRBJ1-6	TRBV7-9	-	TGTGCCAGCAGCCGAACGGAGGGGAATAATTCACCCCTCCACTTT	CASSRTEGNNSPLHF
once	TRBJ2-2	TRBV6-2/TRBV6-3	TRBD2	TGTGCCAGCAGCAGGACTAGCGGGAGTACCGGGGAGCTGTTTTTT	CASSRTSGSTGELFF
-	TRBJ1-4	TRBV19	-	TGTGCCAGTAGGAGCCGGGCGGCTAATGAAAAACTGTTTTTT	CASRSRAANEKLFF
-	TRBJ1-1	TRBV18	-	TGTGCCAGTTACACTCCCTTTGAGGACACTGAAGCTTTCTTT	CASYTPFEDTEAFF
few	TRBJ2-1	TRBV28	-	TGTGCCAGCAGTTTGTACCTAGAGGGGTCCTACAATGAGCAGTTCTTC	CASSLYLEGSYNEQFF
-	TRBJ2-1	TRBV5-8	TRBD2	TGTGCCAGCAGCTTCGGGACTAGGTTAGAGGATTGGCAGTTCTTC	CASSFGTRLEDWQFF
-	TRBJ2-7	TRBV28	-	TGTGCCAGCATCGCGGCCGCCGAGCAGTACTTC	CASIAAAEQYF
-	TRBJ1-2	TRBV19	TRBD1	TGTGCCACCTGGACAGGTTATGGCTACACCTTC	CATWTGYGYTF
-	TRBJ2-2	TRBV7-9	-	TGTGCCAGCAGCTTAGTGGGGGCTAGTCTATACACCGGGGAGCTGTTTTTT	CASSLVGASLYTGELFF